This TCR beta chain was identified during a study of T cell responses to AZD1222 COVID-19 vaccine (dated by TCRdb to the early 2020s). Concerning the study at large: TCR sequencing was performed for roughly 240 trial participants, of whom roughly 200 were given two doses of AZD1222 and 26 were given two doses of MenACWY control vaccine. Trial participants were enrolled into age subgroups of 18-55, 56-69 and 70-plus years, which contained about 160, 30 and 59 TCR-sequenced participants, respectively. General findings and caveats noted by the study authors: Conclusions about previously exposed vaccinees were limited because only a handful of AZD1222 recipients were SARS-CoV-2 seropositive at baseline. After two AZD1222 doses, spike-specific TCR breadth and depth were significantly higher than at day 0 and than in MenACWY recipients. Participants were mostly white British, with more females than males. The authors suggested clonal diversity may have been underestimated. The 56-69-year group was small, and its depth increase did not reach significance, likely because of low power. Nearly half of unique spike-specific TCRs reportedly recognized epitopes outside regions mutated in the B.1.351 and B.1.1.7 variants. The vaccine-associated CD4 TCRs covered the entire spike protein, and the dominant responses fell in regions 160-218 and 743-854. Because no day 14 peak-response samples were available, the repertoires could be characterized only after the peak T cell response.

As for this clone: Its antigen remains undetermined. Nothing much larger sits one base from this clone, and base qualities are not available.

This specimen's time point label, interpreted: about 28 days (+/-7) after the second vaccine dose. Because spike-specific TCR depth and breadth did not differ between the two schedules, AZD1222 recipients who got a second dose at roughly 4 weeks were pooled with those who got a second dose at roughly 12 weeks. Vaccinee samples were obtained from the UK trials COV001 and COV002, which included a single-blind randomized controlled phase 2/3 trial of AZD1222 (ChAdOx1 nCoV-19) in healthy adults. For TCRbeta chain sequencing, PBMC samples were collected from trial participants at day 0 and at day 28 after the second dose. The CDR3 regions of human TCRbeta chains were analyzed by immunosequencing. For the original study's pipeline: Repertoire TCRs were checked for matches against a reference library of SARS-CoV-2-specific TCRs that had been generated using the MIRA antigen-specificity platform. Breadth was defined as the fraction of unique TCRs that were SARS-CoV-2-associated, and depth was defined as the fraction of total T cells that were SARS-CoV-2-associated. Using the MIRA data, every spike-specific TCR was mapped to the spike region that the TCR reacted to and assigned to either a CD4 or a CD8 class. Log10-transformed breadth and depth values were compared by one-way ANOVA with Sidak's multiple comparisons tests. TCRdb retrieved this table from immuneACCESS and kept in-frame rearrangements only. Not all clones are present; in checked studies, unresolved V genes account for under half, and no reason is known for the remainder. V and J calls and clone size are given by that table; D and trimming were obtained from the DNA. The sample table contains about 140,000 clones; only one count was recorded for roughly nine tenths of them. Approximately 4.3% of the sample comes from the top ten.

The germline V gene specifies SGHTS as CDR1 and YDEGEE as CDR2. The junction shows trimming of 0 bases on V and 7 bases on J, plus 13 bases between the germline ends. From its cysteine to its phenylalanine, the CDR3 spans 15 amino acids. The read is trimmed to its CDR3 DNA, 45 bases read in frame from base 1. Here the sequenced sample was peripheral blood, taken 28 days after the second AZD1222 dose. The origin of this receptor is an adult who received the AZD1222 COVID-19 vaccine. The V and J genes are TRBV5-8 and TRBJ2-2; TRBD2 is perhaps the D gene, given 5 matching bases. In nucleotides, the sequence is TGTGCCAGCAGCTTGGTAACTAGTAGCCACGGGGAGCTGTTTTTT. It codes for CASSLVTSSHGELFF.